This TCR beta chain appears in the sequencing data of a study of early T cells in non-severe SARS-CoV-2 infection. The V segment lost 5 bases and the J segment 3 bases; nucleotides outside the gene matches: 5. CDR3 length: 14 amino acids. Germline CDR1 is SNHLY and CDR2 is FYNNEI. TCRdb ran MiXCR on the 5' RACE reads and lists one entry per CDR3 protein. The table shows over 85,000 distinct CDR3 sequences, with 16% occurring only once. The chain uses TRBV2 and TRBJ1-1; 8 bases fit TRBD1. The sample comprised whole blood. This receptor was identified in an adult who was a healthcare worker with PCR-confirmed SARS-CoV-2 infection or an uninfected control (not recorded which). CDR3 in amino acids: CASSKQGGDTEAFF. CDR3 nucleotide sequence: TGTGCCAGCAGTAAACAGGGGGGGGACACTGAAGCTTTCTTT.